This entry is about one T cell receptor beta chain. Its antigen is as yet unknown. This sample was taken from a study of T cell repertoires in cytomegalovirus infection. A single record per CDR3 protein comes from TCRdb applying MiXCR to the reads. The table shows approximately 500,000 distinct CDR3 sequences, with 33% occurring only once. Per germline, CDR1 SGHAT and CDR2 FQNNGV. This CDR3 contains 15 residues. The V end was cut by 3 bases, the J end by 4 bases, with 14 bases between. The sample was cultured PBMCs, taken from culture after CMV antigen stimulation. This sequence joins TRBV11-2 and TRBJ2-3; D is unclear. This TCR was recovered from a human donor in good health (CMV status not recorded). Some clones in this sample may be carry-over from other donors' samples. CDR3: CASSFETGPADTQYF. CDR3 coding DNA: TGTGCCAGCAGCTTTGAGACGGGCCCTGCAGATACGCAGTATTTT.